Sequencing of this T cell receptor (beta chain) was carried out in a study of graft-versus-host responses after intestinal transplantation. Study summary: All of the recipients had induction that used anti-thymocyte globulin, then tacrolimus and steroids for about 3 years.

Sequenced by immunoSEQ multiplex PCR; TCRdb stores in-frame clones only, minus some. The sample has roughly 110,000 clones; roughly 89% are singletons. The germline gives CDR1 SQVTM, CDR2 ANQGSEA. The CDR3 is 12 amino acids. Remarks on this clone: Its specificity is not known.

The chain employs TRBV29-1 and TRBJ1-1; D is possibly TRBD1 (5 bases). The sequence was collected from a human donor who was the organ donor for an intestinal transplant. Source: unstimulated CD4+ T cells sorted from spleen or lymph node cells, taken before transplant. The CDR3 protein is CGGRIMNTEAFF. Written as DNA, the CDR3 is TGCGGGGGAAGGATAATGAACACTGAAGCTTTCTTT.